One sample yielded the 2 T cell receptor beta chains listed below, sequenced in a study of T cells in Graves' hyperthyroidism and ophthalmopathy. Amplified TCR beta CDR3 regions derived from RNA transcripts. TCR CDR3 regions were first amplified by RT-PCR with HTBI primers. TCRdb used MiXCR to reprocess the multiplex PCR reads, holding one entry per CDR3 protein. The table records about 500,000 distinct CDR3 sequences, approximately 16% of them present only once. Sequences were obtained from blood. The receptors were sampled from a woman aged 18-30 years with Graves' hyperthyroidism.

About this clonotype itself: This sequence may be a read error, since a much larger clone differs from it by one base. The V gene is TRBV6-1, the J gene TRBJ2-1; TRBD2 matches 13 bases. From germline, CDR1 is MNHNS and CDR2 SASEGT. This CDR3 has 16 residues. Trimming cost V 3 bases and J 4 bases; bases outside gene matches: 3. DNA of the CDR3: TGTGCCAGCAGTGATCCGGGACTAGCGGGATACAATGAGCAGTTCTTC. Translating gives CASSDPGLAGYNEQFF.

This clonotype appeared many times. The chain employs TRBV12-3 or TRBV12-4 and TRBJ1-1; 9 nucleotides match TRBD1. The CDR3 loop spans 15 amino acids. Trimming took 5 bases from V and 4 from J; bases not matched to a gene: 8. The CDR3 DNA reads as TGTGCCAGCAGTCAAACAGGGGGCGTAAGCACTGAAGCTTTCTTT. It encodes CASSQTGGVSTEAFF.